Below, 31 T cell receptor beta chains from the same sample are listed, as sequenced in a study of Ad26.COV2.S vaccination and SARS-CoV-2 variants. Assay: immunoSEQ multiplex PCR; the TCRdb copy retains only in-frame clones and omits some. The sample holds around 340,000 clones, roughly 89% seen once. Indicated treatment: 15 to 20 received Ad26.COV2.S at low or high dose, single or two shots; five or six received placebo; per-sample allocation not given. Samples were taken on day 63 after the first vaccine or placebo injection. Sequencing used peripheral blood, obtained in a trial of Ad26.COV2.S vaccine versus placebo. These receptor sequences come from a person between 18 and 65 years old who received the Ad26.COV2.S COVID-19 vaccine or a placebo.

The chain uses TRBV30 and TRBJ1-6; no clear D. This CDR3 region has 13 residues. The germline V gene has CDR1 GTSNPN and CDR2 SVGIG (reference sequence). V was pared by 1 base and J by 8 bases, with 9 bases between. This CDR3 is CAWSARADSPLHF. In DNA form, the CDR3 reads TGTGCCTGGAGTGCAAGAGCCGATTCACCCCTCCACTTT.

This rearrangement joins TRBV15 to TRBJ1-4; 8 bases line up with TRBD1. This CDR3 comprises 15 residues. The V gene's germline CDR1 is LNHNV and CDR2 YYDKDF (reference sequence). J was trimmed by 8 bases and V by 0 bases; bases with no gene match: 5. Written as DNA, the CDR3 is TGTGCCACCAGCAGAGAACAGGGGGTGGGGGAAAAACTGTTTTTT. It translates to CATSREQGVGEKLFF.

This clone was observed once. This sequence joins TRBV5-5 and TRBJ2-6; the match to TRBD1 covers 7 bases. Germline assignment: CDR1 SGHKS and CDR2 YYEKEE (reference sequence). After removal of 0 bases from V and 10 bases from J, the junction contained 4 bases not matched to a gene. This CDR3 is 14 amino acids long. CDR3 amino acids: CASSLEGQTNVLTF. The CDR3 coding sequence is TGTGCCAGCAGCTTGGAGGGACAGACTAACGTCCTGACTTTC.

The CDR3 region has the DNA TGCGCCAGCAGCCAAGACGGGACAGGGGAATCTCTATCTAATGAAAAACTGTTTTTT. Protein product: CASSQDGTGESLSNEKLFF. This chain connects TRBV4-1 to TRBJ1-4, with TRBD1 matching 10 bases. Germline V lookup: CDR1 MGHRA, CDR2 YSYEKL. V was pared by 0 bases and J by 3 bases, with 10 bases of the junction left unmatched. The CDR3 is made up of 19 amino acids.

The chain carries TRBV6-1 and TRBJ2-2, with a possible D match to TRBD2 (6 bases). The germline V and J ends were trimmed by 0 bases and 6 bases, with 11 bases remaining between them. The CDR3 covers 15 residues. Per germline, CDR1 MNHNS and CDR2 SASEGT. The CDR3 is CASSEALTSSGELFF. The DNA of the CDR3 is TGTGCCAGCAGTGAAGCGCTGACTAGTTCCGGGGAGCTGTTTTTT.

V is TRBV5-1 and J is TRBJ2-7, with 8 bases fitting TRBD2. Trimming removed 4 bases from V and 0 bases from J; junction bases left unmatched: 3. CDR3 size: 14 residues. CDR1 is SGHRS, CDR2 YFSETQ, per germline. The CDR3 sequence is CASSPTSDSYEQYF. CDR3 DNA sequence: TGCGCCAGCAGCCCGACTAGCGACTCCTACGAGCAGTACTTC.

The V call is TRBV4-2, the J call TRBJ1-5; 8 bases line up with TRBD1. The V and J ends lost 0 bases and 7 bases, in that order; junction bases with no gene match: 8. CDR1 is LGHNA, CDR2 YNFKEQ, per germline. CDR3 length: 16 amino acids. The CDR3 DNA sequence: TGTGCCAGCAGCCAAGATCCGGACAGGGCCAGCCAGCCCCAGCATTTT. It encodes CASSQDPDRASQPQHF.

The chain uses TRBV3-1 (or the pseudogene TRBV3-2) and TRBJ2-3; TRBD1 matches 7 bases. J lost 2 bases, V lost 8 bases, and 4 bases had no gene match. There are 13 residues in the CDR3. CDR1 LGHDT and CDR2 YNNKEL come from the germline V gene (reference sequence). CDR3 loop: CASGTASTDTQYF. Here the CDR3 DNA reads TGTGCCAGCGGGACAGCCTCCACAGATACGCAGTATTTT.

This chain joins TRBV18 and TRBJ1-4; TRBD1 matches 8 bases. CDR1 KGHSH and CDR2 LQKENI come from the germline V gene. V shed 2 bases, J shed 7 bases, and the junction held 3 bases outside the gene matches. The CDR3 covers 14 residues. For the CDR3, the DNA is TGTGCCAGCTCACCAGACAGGGGCGCTGAAAAACTGTTTTTT. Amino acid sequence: CASSPDRGAEKLFF. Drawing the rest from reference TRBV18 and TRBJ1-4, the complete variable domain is NAGVMQNPRHLVRRRGQEARLRCSPMKGHSHVYWYRQLPEEGLKFMVYLQKENIIDESGMPKERFSAEFPKEGPSILRIQQVVRGDSAAYFCASSPDRGAEKLFFGSGTQLSVL.

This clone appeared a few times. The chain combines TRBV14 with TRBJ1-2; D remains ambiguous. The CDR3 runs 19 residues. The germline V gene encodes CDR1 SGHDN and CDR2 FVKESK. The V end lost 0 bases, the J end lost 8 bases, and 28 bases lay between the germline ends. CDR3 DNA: TGTGCCAGCAGCCAAGATGGAAGTGTCAGGCGCGGCGTGATGCGGGGCTACACCTTC. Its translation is CASSQDGSVRRGVMRGYTF.

Written as DNA, the CDR3 is TGTGCCAGCAGCTTATCACAGGGTCGGATGGCCTACGAGCAGTACTTC. Translated: CASSLSQGRMAYEQYF. The chain uses TRBV5-8 and TRBJ2-7; a possible D gene is TRBD1 (6 bases). Trimming cost V 2 bases and J 2 bases, with 17 bases left between them. The germline V gene has CDR1 SGHTS and CDR2 YDEGEE. The CDR3 sequence is 16 residues long.

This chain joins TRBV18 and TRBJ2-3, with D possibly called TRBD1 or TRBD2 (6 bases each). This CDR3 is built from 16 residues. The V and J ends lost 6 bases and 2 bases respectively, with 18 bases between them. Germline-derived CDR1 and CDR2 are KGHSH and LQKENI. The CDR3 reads CASSSQGGLPTDTQYF. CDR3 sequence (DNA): TGTGCCAGCTCTTCCCAAGGGGGGCTCCCCACAGATACGCAGTATTTT.

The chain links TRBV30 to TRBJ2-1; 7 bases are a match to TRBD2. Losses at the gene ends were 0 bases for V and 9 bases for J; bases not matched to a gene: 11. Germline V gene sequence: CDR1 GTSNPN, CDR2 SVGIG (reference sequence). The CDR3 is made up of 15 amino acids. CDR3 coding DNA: TGTGCCTGGAGTGTACTCGCGGGAGTCGGGAGTGAGCAGTTCTTC. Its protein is CAWSVLAGVGSEQFF.

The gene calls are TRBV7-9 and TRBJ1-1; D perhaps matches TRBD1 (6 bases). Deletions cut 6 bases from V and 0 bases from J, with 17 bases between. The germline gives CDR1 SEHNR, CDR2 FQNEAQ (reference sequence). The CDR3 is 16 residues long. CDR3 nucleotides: TGTGCCAGCAGTTTTTACGGGAGGGGGGTGAACACTGAAGCTTTCTTT. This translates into CASSFYGRGVNTEAFF.

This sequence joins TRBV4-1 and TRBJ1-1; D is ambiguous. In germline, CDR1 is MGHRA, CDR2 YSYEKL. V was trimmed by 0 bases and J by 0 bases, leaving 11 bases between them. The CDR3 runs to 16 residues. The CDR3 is CASSQDTRTVNTEAFF. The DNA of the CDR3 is TGCGCCAGCAGCCAAGATACCAGGACGGTGAACACTGAAGCTTTCTTT.

CDR3 protein: CASSPGGATNEKLFF. For the CDR3, the DNA is TGTGCCAGCAGCCCGGGGGGTGCAACTAATGAAAAACTGTTTTTT. The rearrangement links TRBV9 to TRBJ1-4; TRBD1 is a possible D gene (5 bases). The CDR3 has 15 amino acids. Germline V gene sequence: CDR1 SGDLS, CDR2 YYNGEE. V shed 4 bases and J shed 0 bases, with 10 bases lying between them. Drawing the rest from reference TRBV9 and TRBJ1-4, the complete variable domain is DSGVTQTPKHLITATGQRVTLRCSPRSGDLSVYWYQQSLDQGLQFLIQYYNGEERAKGNILERFSAQQFPDLHSELNLSSLELGDSALYFCASSPGGATNEKLFFGSGTQLSVL.

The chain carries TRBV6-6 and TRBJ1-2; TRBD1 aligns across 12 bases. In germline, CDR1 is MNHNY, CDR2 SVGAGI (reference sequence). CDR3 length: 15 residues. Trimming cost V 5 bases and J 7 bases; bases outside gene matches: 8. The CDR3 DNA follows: TGTGCCAGCAGTAGTTCCGGGACAGGGGGCTTTGGCTACACCTTC. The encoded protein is CASSSSGTGGFGYTF.

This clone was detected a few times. In DNA form, the CDR3 reads TGTGCCAGCAGCTTAAACTCCCCCCCAAACTACAATGAGCAGTTCTTC. Amino acids: CASSLNSPPNYNEQFF. This chain connects TRBV7-2 to TRBJ2-1, with D uncertain. Per germline, CDR1 SGHTA and CDR2 FQGNSA. The CDR3 is made up of 16 amino acids. V shed 2 bases and J shed 3 bases, with 14 bases lying between them.

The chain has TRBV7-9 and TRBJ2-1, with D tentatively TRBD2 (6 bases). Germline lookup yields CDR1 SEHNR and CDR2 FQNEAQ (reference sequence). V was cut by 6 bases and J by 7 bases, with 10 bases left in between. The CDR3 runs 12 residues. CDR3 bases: TGTGCCAGCAGTTGGGACTGGAATGAGCAGTTCTTC. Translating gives CASSWDWNEQFF.

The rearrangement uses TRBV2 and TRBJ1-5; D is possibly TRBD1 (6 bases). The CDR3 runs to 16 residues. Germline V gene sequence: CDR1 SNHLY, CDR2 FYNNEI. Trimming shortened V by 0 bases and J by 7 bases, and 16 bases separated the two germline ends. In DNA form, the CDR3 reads TGTGCCAGCAGTGAAGCGTTCGGGGGGGCTGGGCAGCCCCAGCATTTT. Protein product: CASSEAFGGAGQPQHF. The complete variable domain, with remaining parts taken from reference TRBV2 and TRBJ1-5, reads EPEVTQTPSHQVTQMGQEVILRCVPISNHLYFYWYRQILGQKVEFLVSFYNNEISEKSEIFDDQFSVERPDGSNFTLKIRSTKLEDSAMYFCASSEAFGGAGQPQHFGDGTRLSIL.

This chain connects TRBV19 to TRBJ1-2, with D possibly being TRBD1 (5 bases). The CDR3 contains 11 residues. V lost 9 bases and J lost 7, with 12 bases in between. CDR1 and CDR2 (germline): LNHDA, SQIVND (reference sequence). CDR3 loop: CASGGVIGYTF. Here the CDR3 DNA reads TGTGCCAGCGGGGGGGTAATTGGCTACACCTTC.

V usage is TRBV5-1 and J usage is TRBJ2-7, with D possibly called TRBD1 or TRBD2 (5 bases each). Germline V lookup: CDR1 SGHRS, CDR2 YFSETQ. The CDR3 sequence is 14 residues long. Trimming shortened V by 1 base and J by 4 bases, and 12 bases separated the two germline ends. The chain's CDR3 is CASSLRGPIYEQYF. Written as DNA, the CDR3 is TGCGCCAGCAGCTTGAGGGGACCCATATACGAGCAGTACTTC.

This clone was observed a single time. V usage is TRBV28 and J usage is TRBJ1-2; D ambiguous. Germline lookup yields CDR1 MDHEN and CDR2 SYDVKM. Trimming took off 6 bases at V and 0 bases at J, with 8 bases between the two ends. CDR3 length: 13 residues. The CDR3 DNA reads TGTGCCAGCAGCATCAGGACTAACTATGGCTACACCTTC. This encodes CASSIRTNYGYTF.

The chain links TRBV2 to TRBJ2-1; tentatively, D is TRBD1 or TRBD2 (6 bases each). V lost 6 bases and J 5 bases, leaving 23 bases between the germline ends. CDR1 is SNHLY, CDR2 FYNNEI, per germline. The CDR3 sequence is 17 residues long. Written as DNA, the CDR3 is TGTGCCAGCAGCTTCGGGGGTCCAGGACAGACTAACAATGAGCAGTTCTTC. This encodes CASSFGGPGQTNNEQFF.

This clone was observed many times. The CDR3 sequence: CASSLALGLASTDTQYF. Here the CDR3 DNA reads TGTGCCAGCAGCTTGGCCCTTGGACTGGCAAGCACAGATACGCAGTATTTT. The chain recombines TRBV5-6 with TRBJ2-3; perhaps TRBD2 as D (5 bases). Germline V lookup: CDR1 SGHDT, CDR2 YYEEEE. Trimming removed 0 bases from V and 0 bases from J, with 14 bases in between. CDR3 size: 17 residues.

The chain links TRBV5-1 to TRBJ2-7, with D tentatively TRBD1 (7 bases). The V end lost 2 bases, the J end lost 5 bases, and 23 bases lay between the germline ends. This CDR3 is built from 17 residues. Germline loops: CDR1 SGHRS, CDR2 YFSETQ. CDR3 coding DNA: TGCGCCAGCAGCTTTCAGGGGGGCGCGAGCTCAGGGGACGAGCAGTACTTC. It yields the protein CASSFQGGASSGDEQYF.

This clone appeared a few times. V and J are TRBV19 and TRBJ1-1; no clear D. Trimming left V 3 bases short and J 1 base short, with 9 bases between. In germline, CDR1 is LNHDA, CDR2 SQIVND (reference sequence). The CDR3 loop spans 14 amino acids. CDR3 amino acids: CASSIRTENTEAFF. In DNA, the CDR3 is TGTGCCAGTAGTATCCGGACGGAGAACACTGAAGCTTTCTTT.

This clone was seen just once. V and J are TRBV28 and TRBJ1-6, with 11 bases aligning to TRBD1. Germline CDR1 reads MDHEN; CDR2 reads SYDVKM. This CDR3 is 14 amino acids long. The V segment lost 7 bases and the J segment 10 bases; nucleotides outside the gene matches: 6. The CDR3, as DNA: TGTGCCAGCACCGGGACAGGGGGTCTCTCACCCCTCCACTTT. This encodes CASTGTGGLSPLHF.

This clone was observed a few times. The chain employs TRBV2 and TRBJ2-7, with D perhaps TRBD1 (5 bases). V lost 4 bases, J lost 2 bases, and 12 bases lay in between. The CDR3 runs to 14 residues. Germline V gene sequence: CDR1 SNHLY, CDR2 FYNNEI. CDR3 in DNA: TGTGCCAGCAGTGGCTTCAGGGATACCTACGAGCAGTACTTC. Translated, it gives CASSGFRDTYEQYF.

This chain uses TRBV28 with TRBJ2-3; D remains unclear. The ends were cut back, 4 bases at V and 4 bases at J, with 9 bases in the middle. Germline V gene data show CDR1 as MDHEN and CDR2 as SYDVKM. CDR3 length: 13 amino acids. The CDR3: CASSYGRPDTQYF. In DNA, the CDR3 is TGTGCCAGCAGTTACGGTCGCCCAGATACGCAGTATTTT.

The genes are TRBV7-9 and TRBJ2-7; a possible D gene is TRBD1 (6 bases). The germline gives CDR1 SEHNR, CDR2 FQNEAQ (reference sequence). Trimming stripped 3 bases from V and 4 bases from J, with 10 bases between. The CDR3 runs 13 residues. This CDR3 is CASSFRRGYEQYF. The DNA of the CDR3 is TGTGCCAGCAGCTTTCGCAGGGGATACGAGCAGTACTTC.